This T cell receptor beta chain was documented in a study of blood T cell repertoires in COVID-19. Per germline, CDR1 KGHDR and CDR2 SFDVKD. Trimming at V came to 10 bases and at J to 4 bases, leaving 7 bases not matched to a gene. The CDR3 consists of 13 residues. Assay used: immunoSEQ multiplex PCR; TCRdb lists only in-frame clones, some missing. The table records fewer than 350,000 clones, roughly 93% of them present only once. The J gene is TRBJ2-3, the V gene TRBV24-1; the match to TRBD1 covers 7 bases. This sequence was found in a woman in her forties with acute COVID-19. Material for sequencing was PBMCs or T cells enriched from blood (not recorded which). The chain's CDR3 is CATSDRAADTQYF. CDR3 nucleotides: TGTGCCACTTCAGACAGGGCGGCAGATACGCAGTATTTT.